Below, 26 T cell receptor beta chains from the same sample are listed, as sequenced in a study of immune cell composition in non-small cell lung cancer. The table came from immunoSEQ multiplex PCR; TCRdb's copy has only in-frame clones and leaves some out. Of about 13,000 clones listed, around three quarters are singletons. The sequenced material came from lung tumor tissue. Source of these receptors: a human donor with non-small cell lung cancer.

In this sample, this clone turned up once. The chain couples TRBV5-3 to TRBJ1-1; 7 nucleotides line up with TRBD1. TRBV5-3 is known as an ORF, though its function is uncertain. This CDR3 has 13 amino acids. Trimming took 8 bases from V and 6 from J; bases not matched to a gene: 10. The CDR3 here is CASSLDRAAEAFF. In nucleotides, the CDR3 is TGTGCCAGCAGTCTTGACAGGGCGGCTGAAGCTTTCTTT.

V and J are TRBV18 and TRBJ2-2; perhaps TRBD1 as D (6 bases). In germline, CDR1 is KGHSH, CDR2 LQKENI. CDR3 length: 12 amino acids. The V end was cut by 8 bases, the J end by 3 bases, with 7 bases between. Here the CDR3 reads CASRTDTGELFF. CDR3 coding DNA: TGTGCCAGCCGGACAGACACCGGGGAGCTGTTTTTT.

The chain recombines TRBV28 with TRBJ1-1, with TRBD1 matching 7 bases. The CDR3 is made up of 15 amino acids. After removal of 3 bases from V and 0 bases from J, the junction contained 4 bases not matched to a gene. Germline-derived CDR1 and CDR2 are MDHEN and SYDVKM. In nucleotides, the CDR3 is TGTGCCAGCAGTTTGGGACAGCTCGTGAACACTGAAGCTTTCTTT. It yields the protein CASSLGQLVNTEAFF.

The chain uses TRBV7-6 and TRBJ1-4; D gene unclear. Germline V gene lookup returns CDR1 SGHVS and CDR2 FNYEAQ. V was clipped by 1 base and J by 13 bases, with 7 bases between them. There are 11 residues in the CDR3. CDR3 sequence (DNA): TGTGCCAGCAGCTTAGGAGCTGGACTGTTTTTT. Its translation: CASSLGAGLFF. The full variable domain, with the rest looked up from reference TRBV7-6 and TRBJ1-4, is GAGVSQSPRYKVTKRGQDVALRCDPISGHVSLYWYRQALGQGPEFLTYFNYEAQQDKSGLPNDRFSAERPEGSISTLTIQRTEQRDSAMYRCASSLGAGLFFGSGTQLSVL.

This chain connects TRBV28 to TRBJ1-3, with D possibly TRBD1 on 5 matching bases. Trimming removed 6 bases at V and 4 bases at J, with 13 bases between. The germline V gene has CDR1 MDHEN and CDR2 SYDVKM. The CDR3 sequence is 14 residues long. Written as DNA, the CDR3 is TGTGCCAGCAGCGCGGGGCAGGGAGGAAACACCATATATTTT. Its protein product is CASSAGQGGNTIYF.

The chain carries TRBV5-4 and TRBJ2-6; D gene unclear. Germline CDR1 SGHNT, CDR2 YYREEE (reference sequence). The CDR3 covers 15 residues. V lost 4 bases and J 0 bases, leaving 8 bases between the germline ends. The CDR3 protein is CASSLDRSGANVLTF. CDR3 bases: TGTGCCAGCAGCCTAGACCGCTCTGGGGCCAACGTCCTGACTTTC.

CDR3 loop: CASREGTGGAEQFF. The CDR3 DNA is TGCGCCAGCAGGGAGGGGACAGGGGGCGCCGAGCAGTTCTTC. The chain employs TRBV5-1 and TRBJ2-1, with 12 bases fitting TRBD1. Germline V CDR1 and CDR2: SGHRS, YFSETQ. The CDR3 sequence is 14 residues long. V shed 5 bases and J 10 bases; nucleotides not matched to a gene: 7.

The J gene is TRBJ2-1, the V gene TRBV19, with 10 bases aligning to TRBD2. Germline CDR1 and CDR2: LNHDA and SQIVND (reference sequence). J lost 5 bases, V lost 1 base, and 5 bases had no gene match. The CDR3 extends over 16 amino acids. The CDR3 spells CASSIATSGNHNEQFF. The CDR3, as DNA: TGTGCCAGTAGTATAGCAACTAGCGGGAACCACAATGAGCAGTTCTTC.

In DNA form, the CDR3 reads TGTGCCATCCAGTTCCGACTAGCGGGGTCCACCGGGGAGCTGTTTTTT. It encodes CAIQFRLAGSTGELFF. The rearrangement uses TRBV6-4 and TRBJ2-2; 11 bases agree with TRBD2. CDR1 MRHNA and CDR2 SNTAGT come from the germline V gene. After removal of 10 bases from V and 4 bases from J, the junction contained 11 bases not matched to a gene. The CDR3 has 16 amino acids.

CDR3 protein: CASRGGDTDTQYF. CDR3 nucleotide sequence: TGCGCCAGCCGAGGGGGGGACACAGATACGCAGTATTTT. The chain combines TRBV5-1 with TRBJ2-3; tentatively, D is TRBD2 (7 bases). The CDR3 spans 13 residues. Trimming stripped 7 bases from V and 2 bases from J, with 11 bases between. CDR1 and CDR2 (germline): SGHRS, YFSETQ.

The rearrangement uses TRBV5-1 and TRBJ1-1; 7 positions match TRBD1. Germline V gene data show CDR1 as SGHRS and CDR2 as YFSETQ. Germline trimming cut 2 bases from V and 0 bases from J; bases unmatched to any gene: 4. This CDR3 is built from 15 residues. The CDR3 region is CASSFRTGMNTEAFF. DNA for the CDR3: TGCGCCAGCAGCTTCAGGACAGGAATGAACACTGAAGCTTTCTTT.

Written as DNA, the CDR3 is TGTGCCAGCAGTGAAGGCAGTTCCAATGAAAAACTGTTTTTT. This gives the protein CASSEGSSNEKLFF. This chain joins TRBV6-1 and TRBJ1-4; D not resolved. V dropped 1 base and J dropped 5 bases, with 8 bases sitting between them. The germline V gene encodes CDR1 MNHNS and CDR2 SASEGT. This CDR3 is 14 amino acids long.

This sequence joins TRBV5-1 and TRBJ2-1; D not certain. The ends were cut back, 4 bases at V and 0 bases at J, with 11 bases in the middle. The CDR3 sequence is 15 residues long. Per germline, CDR1 SGHRS and CDR2 YFSETQ. The CDR3 DNA is TGCGCCAGCAGCCCAACTTTGAGCTCCTACAATGAGCAGTTCTTC. Its translation: CASSPTLSSYNEQFF.

The chain joins TRBV27 to TRBJ1-3; D is possibly TRBD1 (5 bases). V lost 6 bases to trimming and J lost 2 bases, with 11 bases between them. This CDR3 has 14 amino acids. Germline loops: CDR1 MNHEY, CDR2 SMNVEV (reference sequence). The CDR3, as DNA: TGTGCCAGCAGGCTTTCAGGGACTGGAAACACCATATATTTT. Protein sequence: CASRLSGTGNTIYF.

This chain connects TRBV5-1 to TRBJ1-1; possible D gene TRBD1, 5 bases. Trimming left V 5 bases short and J 1 base short, with 15 bases between. Germline values: CDR1 SGHRS, CDR2 YFSETQ. The CDR3 has 15 amino acids. The CDR3 nucleotides are TGCGCCAGCAGGGTGGGAGGGACGGGGAACACTGAAGCTTTCTTT. Its protein product is CASRVGGTGNTEAFF.

J is TRBJ1-3 and V is TRBV6-5, with D possibly being TRBD1 (5 bases). The germline V gene encodes CDR1 MNHEY and CDR2 SVGAGI. The V gene lost 6 bases and the J gene lost 2 bases, with 8 bases spanning the gap. This CDR3 contains 13 residues. The chain's CDR3 is CASRQVAGNTIYF. CDR3 DNA sequence: TGTGCCAGCAGACAGGTAGCTGGAAACACCATATATTTT.

The CDR3 spells CASRRGREYTF. For the CDR3, the DNA is TGTGCCAGCCGCCGGGGTAGGGAATACACCTTC. This chain uses TRBV28 with TRBJ1-2, with no clear D. The ends were cut back, 8 bases at V and 11 bases at J, with 15 bases in the middle. This CDR3 region has 11 residues. The germline CDR1 and CDR2 sequences are MDHEN and SYDVKM.

The rearrangement links TRBV7-3 to TRBJ2-1; perhaps TRBD2 as D (5 bases). Germline-derived CDR1 and CDR2 are SGHTA and FQGTGA. CDR3 length: 14 residues. Trimming shortened V by 1 base and J by 6 bases, and 10 bases separated the two germline ends. Here the CDR3 DNA reads TGTGCCAGCAGCTTAAGAGAGGGCCCCAATGAGCAGTTCTTC. Its protein is CASSLREGPNEQFF.

This chain joins TRBV28 and TRBJ1-4; 10 nucleotides line up with TRBD1. Germline CDR1 MDHEN, CDR2 SYDVKM. The CDR3 length is 14 residues. V lost 5 bases to trimming and J lost 7 bases; unmatched junction nucleotides: 4. The chain's CDR3 is CASSRTGGGEKLFF. The CDR3 coding sequence is TGTGCCAGCAGTCGGACAGGGGGGGGTGAAAAACTGTTTTTT.

This rearrangement joins TRBV18 to TRBJ2-2; TRBD1 matches at 10 bases. Germline CDR1 KGHSH, CDR2 LQKENI. V trimming: 6 bases; J trimming: 6 bases; junction bases outside the gene matches: 10. There are 16 residues in the CDR3. The CDR3 DNA follows: TGTGCCAGCTCCCCCGCGAAGACAGGGGGCGCCGGGGAGCTGTTTTTT. This encodes CASSPAKTGGAGELFF. Looking up the rest from reference TRBV18 and TRBJ2-2 gives the full variable domain: NAGVMQNPRHLVRRRGQEARLRCSPMKGHSHVYWYRQLPEEGLKFMVYLQKENIIDESGMPKERFSAEFPKEGPSILRIQQVVRGDSAAYFCASSPAKTGGAGELFFGEGSRLTVL.

The chain links TRBV2 to TRBJ1-2; 7 bases match TRBD1. CDR3 length equals 14 residues. Germline trimming cut 2 bases from V and 8 bases from J; bases unmatched to any gene: 8. The germline gives CDR1 SNHLY, CDR2 FYNNEI. Here the CDR3 DNA reads TGTGCCAGCAGTGAATCGGTCCAGGGGGGCGGCTACACCTTC. Its translation is CASSESVQGGGYTF.

The rearrangement uses TRBV5-4 and TRBJ2-3, with TRBD2 matching over 11 bases. The V gene's germline CDR1 is SGHNT and CDR2 YYREEE (reference sequence). The junction had 3 bases not matched to a gene; V was cut back by 3 bases and J by 3 bases. This CDR3 comprises 15 residues. The CDR3 is CASSSGLAETDTQYF. The CDR3 coding sequence is TGTGCCAGCAGCTCGGGACTAGCGGAGACAGATACGCAGTATTTT.

This chain joins TRBV18 and TRBJ2-4; D perhaps matches TRBD2 (6 bases). Between the trimmed V and J ends, which lost 3 bases and 5 bases, there was a span of 14 bases. The CDR3 runs 15 residues. CDR1 and CDR2 (germline): KGHSH, LQKENI. CDR3 amino acids: CASSPPGVSQNIQYF. CDR3 bases: TGTGCCAGCTCACCCCCGGGAGTCTCCCAAAACATTCAGTACTTC.

This clone was detected a few times. The chain joins TRBV5-1 to TRBJ2-7; 7 positions match TRBD1. Trimming at V came to 3 bases and at J to 3 bases, leaving 9 bases not matched to a gene. The CDR3 contains 15 residues. Germline CDR1 is SGHRS and CDR2 is YFSETQ. The CDR3 DNA reads TGCGCCAGCAGCTCCGCCCCGACAGGGAACTACGAGCAGTACTTC. Translating it yields CASSSAPTGNYEQYF. The entire variable domain, with the rest obtained from reference TRBV5-1 and TRBJ2-7, is as follows: KAGVTQTPRYLIKTRGQQVTLSCSPISGHRSVSWYQQTPGQGLQFLFEYFSETQRNKGNFPGRFSGRQFSNSRSEMNVSTLELGDSALYLCASSSAPTGNYEQYFGPGTRLTVT.

A single count supports this clone. The junction does not match germline at one end; this may be a read error. The chain combines TRBV7-2 with TRBJ2-7; 7 nucleotides line up with TRBD1. Looked up from germline, CDR1 is SGHTA and CDR2 is FQGNSA. CDR3 length equals 13 residues. Written as DNA, the CDR3 is TGTGCCAGCAGCTCTACCCAGGACAGGCGACCCGCCTTC. The encoded protein is CASSSTQDRRPAF.

DNA of the CDR3: TGTGCCAGCAGCTTGGAGACAAGCTACAATGAGCAGTTCTTC. It yields the protein CASSLETSYNEQFF. The chain combines TRBV5-6 with TRBJ2-1, with no clear D. In germline, CDR1 is SGHDT, CDR2 YYEEEE. The CDR3 is made up of 14 amino acids. The V end was cut by 0 bases, the J end by 3 bases, with 7 bases between.